The TCR beta chain under discussion was sequenced for a study of cytomegalovirus exposure and HLA in healthy donors. Study details: The Caucasian-associated ancestry cluster held roughly 80% of a few hundred genotyped donors.

The PCR ran on 60 Vbeta and 13 Jbeta primers. The protocol was immunoSEQ multiplex PCR, while the TCRdb copy is restricted to in-frame clones and leaves out a portion. Of some 160,000 clones listed, around 88% are singletons. Findings of the study overall: Confirmation in vitro established that a few CMV-associated chains were specific for CMV antigens.

Details on this clone: As yet, its antigen is unknown.

The sequenced sample consisted of PBMCs. This TCR came from a woman aged 18-35 years in good health and CMV-seronegative.

The CDR3 DNA follows: TGTGCCAGCAGCACCCGAGGAACAGGGACGTTCGTCGAGCAGTACTTC. Translation gives CASSTRGTGTFVEQYF. The chain has TRBV5-8 and TRBJ2-7; possibly TRBD1 for D (6 bases). Germline V gene data show CDR1 as SGHTS and CDR2 as YDEGEE. CDR3 size: 16 residues. The V and J ends lost 4 bases and 6 bases respectively, with 23 bases between them.